In this sample, the clone carrying this T cell receptor (beta chain) turned up a few times. The data were obtained in a study of identical twins. Trimming removed 1 base from V and 5 bases from J, with 14 bases in between. The CDR3 spans 15 residues. In TCRdb, the 5' RACE reads were re-called with MiXCR into one record per CDR3 protein. The data show around 690,000 distinct CDR3 sequences, 21% seen once. The sample also formed part of further work on T cells expressing NK-cell markers. That work contributes: In several donors, dominant clonotypes made up 28.3-60.1% of CD3+CD56-NKG2C+ cells.

The chain uses TRBV12-3 or TRBV12-4 and TRBJ1-1; perhaps TRBD1 as D (6 bases). Sequencing was performed on PBMCs. The receptor's source is a young woman in good health. The chain's CDR3 is CASSLGRGWRTEAFF. The CDR3 DNA reads TGTGCCAGCAGTTTAGGCAGGGGTTGGAGGACTGAAGCTTTCTTT.